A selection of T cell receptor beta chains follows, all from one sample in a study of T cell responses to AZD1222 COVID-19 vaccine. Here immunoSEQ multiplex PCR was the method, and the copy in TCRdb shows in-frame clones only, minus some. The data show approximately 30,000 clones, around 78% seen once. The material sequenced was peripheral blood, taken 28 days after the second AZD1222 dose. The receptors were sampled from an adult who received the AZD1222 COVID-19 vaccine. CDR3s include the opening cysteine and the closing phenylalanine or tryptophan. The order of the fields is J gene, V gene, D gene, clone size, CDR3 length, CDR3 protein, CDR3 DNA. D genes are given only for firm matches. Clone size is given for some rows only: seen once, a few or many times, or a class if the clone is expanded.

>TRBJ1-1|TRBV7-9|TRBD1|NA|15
CASSPRTGSNTEAFF
TGTGCCAGCAGCCCCAGGACAGGGTCGAACACTGAAGCTTTCTTT
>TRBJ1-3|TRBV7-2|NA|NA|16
CASSLVEGMAGNTIYF
TGTGCCAGCAGCTTAGTGGAGGGGATGGCTGGAAACACCATATATTTT
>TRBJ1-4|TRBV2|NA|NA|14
CASSAQAVNEKLFF
TGTGCCAGCAGTGCACAGGCTGTTAATGAAAAACTGTTTTTT
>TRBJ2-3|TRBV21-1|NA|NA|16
CASSKGSFRSTDTQYF
TGTGCCAGCAGCAAAGGTTCTTTTCGGAGCACAGATACGCAGTATTTT
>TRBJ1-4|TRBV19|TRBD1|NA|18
CASSRHRDRIATNEKLFF
TGTGCCAGTAGTCGACACCGGGACAGAATTGCAACTAATGAAAAACTGTTTTTT
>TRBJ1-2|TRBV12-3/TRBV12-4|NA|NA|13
CASSPDAGYGYTF
TGTGCCAGCAGTCCAGACGCAGGTTATGGCTACACCTTC
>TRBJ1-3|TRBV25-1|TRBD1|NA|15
CASSEGTGGRNTIYF
TGTGCCAGCAGTGAAGGGACAGGGGGCAGGAACACCATATATTTT
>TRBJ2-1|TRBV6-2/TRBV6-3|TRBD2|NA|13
CASSFFGRVEQFF
TGTGCCAGCAGTTTCTTTGGGAGGGTTGAGCAGTTCTTC
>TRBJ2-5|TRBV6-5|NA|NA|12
CASLHNKETQYF
TGTGCCAGCCTTCACAACAAAGAGACCCAGTACTTC
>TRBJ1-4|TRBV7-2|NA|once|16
CASSLGLRVPNEKLFF
TGTGCCAGCAGCTTAGGTCTCAGGGTTCCTAATGAAAAACTGTTTTTT
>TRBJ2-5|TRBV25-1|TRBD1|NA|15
CASSDLRTGPETQYF
TGTGCCAGCAGTGACTTAAGGACAGGGCCAGAGACCCAGTACTTC
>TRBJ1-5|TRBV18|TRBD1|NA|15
CASSQTGAPNQPQHF
TGTGCCAGCTCACAGACAGGGGCCCCCAATCAGCCCCAGCATTTT
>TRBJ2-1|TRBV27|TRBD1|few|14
CASKDRGYSGEQFF
TGTGCCAGCAAGGACAGGGGTTACTCTGGTGAGCAGTTCTTC
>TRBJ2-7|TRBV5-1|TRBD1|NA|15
CASRLAGTGGDEQYF
TGCGCCAGCAGACTGGCCGGGACAGGGGGCGACGAGCAGTACTTC
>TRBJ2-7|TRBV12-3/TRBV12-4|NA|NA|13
CASSLAEPYEQYF
TGTGCCAGCAGTTTAGCGGAGCCCTACGAGCAGTACTTC
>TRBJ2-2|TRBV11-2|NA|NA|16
CASSLSAYANTGELFF
TGTGCCAGCAGCTTATCTGCGTACGCGAACACCGGGGAGCTGTTTTTT
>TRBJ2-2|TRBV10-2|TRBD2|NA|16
CASSETGTSDTGELFF
TGCGCCAGCAGTGAGACCGGGACTAGCGACACCGGGGAGCTGTTTTTT
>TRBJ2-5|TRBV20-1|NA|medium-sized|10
CSASGETQYF
TGCAGTGCTAGTGGGGAGACCCAGTACTTC
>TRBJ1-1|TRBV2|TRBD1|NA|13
CASSEDRGLAAFF
TGTGCCAGCAGTGAAGACAGGGGGCTGGCGGCTTTCTTT
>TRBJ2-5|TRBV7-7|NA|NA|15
CASSLSTTNQETQYF
TGTGCCAGCAGCTTAAGTACTACAAACCAAGAGACCCAGTACTTC
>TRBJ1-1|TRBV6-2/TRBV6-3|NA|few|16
CASSYSTTELNTEAFF
TGTGCCAGCAGTTACTCTACGACAGAATTGAACACTGAAGCTTTCTTT
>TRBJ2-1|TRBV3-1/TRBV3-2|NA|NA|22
CASSQDWLGTGGLKGAYNEQFF
TGTGCCAGCAGCCAAGATTGGCTTGGGACGGGAGGCCTGAAGGGGGCTTACAATGAGCAGTTCTTC
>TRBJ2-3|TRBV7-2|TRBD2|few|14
CASRTGTREGTQYF
TGTGCCAGCAGAACCGGGACTAGGGAAGGTACGCAGTATTTT
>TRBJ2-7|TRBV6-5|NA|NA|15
CATSIAEGAGYEQYF
TGTGCCACCTCTATTGCAGAGGGTGCGGGTTACGAGCAGTACTTC
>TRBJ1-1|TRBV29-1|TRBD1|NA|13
CSAQTNRGREAFF
TGCAGCGCACAAACTAACAGGGGGCGGGAGGCTTTCTTT
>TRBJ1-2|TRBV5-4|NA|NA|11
CASSPGYGYTF
TGTGCCAGCAGCCCCGGTTATGGTTACACCTTC
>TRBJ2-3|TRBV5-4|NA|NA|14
CASSFYTVGNTQYF
TGTGCCAGCAGCTTTTACACAGTGGGTAATACGCAGTATTTT
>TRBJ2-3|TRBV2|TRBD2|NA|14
CASSVSGGTDTQYF
TGTGCCAGCAGTGTAAGCGGGGGCACAGATACGCAGTATTTT
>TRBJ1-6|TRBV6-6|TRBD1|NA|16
CASRPPGTGDNSPLHF
TGTGCCAGCAGACCACCCGGGACAGGGGATAATTCACCCCTCCACTTT
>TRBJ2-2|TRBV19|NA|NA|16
CASSAREGAVTGELFF
TGTGCCAGTAGTGCCCGGGAGGGGGCGGTCACCGGGGAGCTGTTTTTT
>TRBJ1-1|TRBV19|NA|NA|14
CASSINLRVAEAFF
TGTGCCAGTAGTATTAACCTCCGCGTCGCAGAAGCTTTCTTT
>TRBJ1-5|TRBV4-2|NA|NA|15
CASSQDGQSNQPQHF
TGTGCCAGCAGCCAAGACGGGCAGTCCAATCAGCCCCAGCATTTT
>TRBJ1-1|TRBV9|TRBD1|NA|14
CASSVDQGGTEAFF
TGTGCCAGCAGCGTAGATCAGGGGGGAACTGAAGCTTTCTTT
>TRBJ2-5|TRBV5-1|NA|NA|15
CASSLEGYKEETQYF
TGCGCCAGCAGCTTGGAAGGCTACAAGGAAGAGACCCAGTACTTC
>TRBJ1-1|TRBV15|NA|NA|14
CATSRDRGRAEAFF
TGTGCCACCAGCAGAGATAGGGGGAGAGCTGAAGCTTTCTTT
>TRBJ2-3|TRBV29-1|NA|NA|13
CSARQAGTDTQYF
TGCAGCGCCCGACAGGCGGGCACAGATACGCAGTATTTT
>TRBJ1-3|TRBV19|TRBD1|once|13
CASRTGAGNTIYF
TGTGCCAGTAGGACAGGGGCTGGAAACACCATATATTTT
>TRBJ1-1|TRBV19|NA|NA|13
CASSIGVIAEAFF
TGTGCCAGTAGTATAGGTGTAATCGCTGAAGCTTTCTTT
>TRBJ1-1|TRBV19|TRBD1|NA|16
CASSIVGPNRGAEAFF
TGTGCCAGTAGTATAGTGGGACCTAACAGGGGAGCTGAAGCTTTCTTT
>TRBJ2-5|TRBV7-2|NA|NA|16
CASSLHQGGAKETQYF
TGTGCCAGCAGCCTCCATCAGGGGGGCGCCAAAGAGACCCAGTACTTC
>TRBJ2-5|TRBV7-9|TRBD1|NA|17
CASSAPPGGAFQETQYF
TGTGCCAGCAGCGCGCCCCCAGGGGGCGCTTTCCAAGAGACCCAGTACTTC
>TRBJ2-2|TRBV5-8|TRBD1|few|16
CASSLGTGGDTGELFF
TGTGCCAGCAGCTTAGGGACAGGGGGCGACACCGGGGAGCTGTTTTTT
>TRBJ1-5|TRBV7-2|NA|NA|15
CASSPSWASNQPQHF
TGTGCCAGCAGCCCTAGTTGGGCGAGCAATCAGCCCCAGCATTTT
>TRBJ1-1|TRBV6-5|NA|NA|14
CASGPVGGPSEAFF
TGTGCCAGCGGGCCCGTTGGGGGACCCTCAGAAGCTTTCTTT
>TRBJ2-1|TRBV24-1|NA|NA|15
CATSDLVGSYNEQFF
TGTGCCACCAGTGATTTAGTGGGCTCCTACAATGAGCAGTTCTTC
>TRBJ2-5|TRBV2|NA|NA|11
CASNRDFNEYF
TGTGCCAGTAACAGGGATTTTAATGAGTACTTC
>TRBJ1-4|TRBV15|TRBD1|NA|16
CATSRGTGGRNEKLFF
TGTGCCACCAGCAGAGGTACAGGGGGACGAAATGAAAAACTGTTTTTT
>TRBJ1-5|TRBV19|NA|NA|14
CASSIVGSGQPQHF
TGTGCCAGTAGTATAGTTGGATCGGGTCAGCCCCAGCATTTT
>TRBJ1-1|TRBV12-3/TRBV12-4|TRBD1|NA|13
CASSRTGPTEAFF
TGTGCCAGCAGCAGGACAGGGCCCACTGAAGCTTTCTTT
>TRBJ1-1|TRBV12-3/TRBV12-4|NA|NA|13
CASSLQENTEAFF
TGTGCCAGCAGCTTACAGGAGAACACTGAAGCTTTCTTT
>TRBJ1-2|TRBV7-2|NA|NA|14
CASSPATADRGYTF
TGTGCCAGCAGCCCAGCCACAGCGGATCGGGGCTACACCTTC
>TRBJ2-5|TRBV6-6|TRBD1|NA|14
CASRGDRKEETQYF
TGTGCCAGCAGAGGGGACAGGAAAGAAGAGACCCAGTACTTC
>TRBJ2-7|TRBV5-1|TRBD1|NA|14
CASSYVTGDYEQYF
TGCGCCAGCAGCTACGTCACAGGGGACTACGAGCAGTACTTC
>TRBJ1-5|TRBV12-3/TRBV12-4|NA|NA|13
CASSLIGNQPQHF
TGTGCCAGCAGTTTAATCGGTAATCAGCCCCAGCATTTT
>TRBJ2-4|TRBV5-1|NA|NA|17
CASSSPDSSLAKNIQYF
TGCGCCAGCAGCTCCCCCGACAGCTCCCTAGCCAAAAACATTCAGTACTTC
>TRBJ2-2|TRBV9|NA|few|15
CASSVLSGSTGELFF
TGTGCCAGCAGCGTATTGTCGGGTTCTACCGGGGAGCTGTTTTTT
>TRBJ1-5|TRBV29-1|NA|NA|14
CSVVLGEGDQPQHF
TGCAGCGTTGTATTAGGGGAGGGAGATCAGCCCCAGCATTTT
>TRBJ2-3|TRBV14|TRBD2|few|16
CASSQEMTGGADTQYF
TGTGCCAGCAGCCAAGAAATGACCGGGGGGGCAGATACGCAGTATTTT
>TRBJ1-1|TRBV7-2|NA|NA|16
CASSLVGGPANTEAFF
TGTGCCAGCAGCTTAGTGGGGGGGCCGGCGAACACTGAAGCTTTCTTT
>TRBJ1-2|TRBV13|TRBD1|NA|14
CASSPGQGPYGYTF
TGTGCCAGCAGCCCCGGACAGGGGCCCTATGGCTACACCTTC